Below are 25 T cell receptor beta chains sequenced from a single sample in a study of radiation and T cells in renal cell carcinoma. The time point: blood 2 weeks post-SBRT. As to treatment: 15 Gy SBRT to primary tumor, nephrectomy 4 weeks later. Assay used: immunoSEQ multiplex PCR; TCRdb lists only in-frame clones, some missing. The data show around 120,000 clones, with about 81% seen just once and 1.5% to 2% held by the top ten. The sequences come from blood, collected from a patient whose treatment included radiotherapy and nephrectomy. The origin of the receptors is a woman aged 55-69 years with renal cell carcinoma.

This rearrangement joins TRBV5-4 to TRBJ2-3; D is undetermined. V lost 1 base and J 0 bases, leaving 9 bases between the germline ends. The CDR3 covers 15 residues. Germline CDR1 SGHNT, CDR2 YYREEE (reference sequence). The CDR3, as DNA: TGTGCCAGCAGCTTGAGGCGTACTAGCACAGATACGCAGTATTTT. It specifies CASSLRRTSTDTQYF.

The chain couples TRBV4-3 to TRBJ1-5, with D perhaps TRBD1 (5 bases). In germline, CDR1 is LGHNA, CDR2 YSLEER. This CDR3 comprises 15 residues. V was clipped by 7 bases and J by 6 bases, with 19 bases between them. CDR3 sequence reads: CASTPAAGSGQPQHF. DNA for the CDR3: TGCGCCAGCACCCCAGCGGCAGGGTCGGGTCAGCCCCAGCATTTT.

This chain joins TRBV14 and TRBJ1-6; 9 bases are a match to TRBD1. CDR3 size: 13 residues. Looked up from germline, CDR1 is SGHDN and CDR2 is FVKESK. The ends lost 10 bases at V and 10 bases at J; junction bases unmatched: 8. The CDR3 DNA reads as TGTGCCACCCGCGGACAGGGGAGCTCACCCCTCCACTTT. Its translation: CATRGQGSSPLHF.

This clone was counted only a few times. V is TRBV19 and J is TRBJ2-7, with 7 bases fitting TRBD1. V lost 4 bases to trimming and J lost 0 bases; unmatched junction nucleotides: 3. Germline CDR1 and CDR2: LNHDA and SQIVND (reference sequence). The CDR3 length is 14 residues. The CDR3: CASSTGDSSYEQYF. CDR3 sequence (DNA): TGTGCCAGTAGTACCGGGGACAGCTCCTACGAGCAGTACTTC. Based on the CDR3 plus reference TRBV19 and TRBJ2-7, the full variable domain is DGGITQSPKYLFRKEGQNVTLSCEQNLNHDAMYWYRQDPGQGLRLIYYSQIVNDFQKGDIAEGYSVSREKKESFPLTVTSAQKNPTAFYLCASSTGDSSYEQYFGPGTRLTVT.

V gene TRBV6-6 combines with J gene TRBJ2-3; 9 nucleotides align to TRBD1. Germline CDR1 reads MNHNY; CDR2 reads SVGAGI (reference sequence). V dropped 2 bases and J dropped 3; count of bases not matched to a gene: 6. This CDR3 contains 16 residues. The CDR3 DNA reads TGTGCCAGCAGTTACGGACAGGGGAGGTTTACAGATACGCAGTATTTT. Translating it yields CASSYGQGRFTDTQYF.

The V and J genes are TRBV7-2 and TRBJ2-2; a weak D match, TRBD1 (6 bases). Germline V CDR1 and CDR2: SGHTA, FQGNSA. The CDR3 contains 15 residues. V was clipped by 2 bases and J by 5 bases, with 12 bases between them. This CDR3 is CASSLTGPGTGELFF. The CDR3 coding sequence is TGTGCCAGCAGCTTAACAGGGCCGGGAACCGGGGAGCTGTTTTTT.

V is TRBV2 and J is TRBJ2-7; D is possibly TRBD1 (6 bases). The ends were cut back, 5 bases at V and 6 bases at J, with 14 bases in the middle. The CDR3 covers 13 residues. From germline, CDR1 is SNHLY and CDR2 FYNNEI. CDR3 nucleotide sequence: TGTGCCAGCAGTCGTACAGGGCTCAGCGAGCAGTACTTC. Its protein product is CASSRTGLSEQYF.

This clone was found once. V is TRBV5-1 and J is TRBJ2-5; 9 nucleotides line up with TRBD2. V dropped 4 bases and J dropped 4; count of bases not matched to a gene: 14. The CDR3 is made up of 17 amino acids. Germline V CDR1 and CDR2: SGHRS, YFSETQ. The DNA of the CDR3 is TGCGCCAGCAGCCCAACCGGCGGCGGGGGGGGCAGAGAGACCCAGTACTTC. This codes for CASSPTGGGGGRETQYF. The full variable domain, rest sourced from reference TRBV5-1 and TRBJ2-5, is KAGVTQTPRYLIKTRGQQVTLSCSPISGHRSVSWYQQTPGQGLQFLFEYFSETQRNKGNFPGRFSGRQFSNSRSEMNVSTLELGDSALYLCASSPTGGGGGRETQYFGPGTRLLVL.

The chain carries TRBV27 and TRBJ1-5; D is unresolved. Trimming took off 8 bases at V and 5 bases at J, with 7 bases between the two ends. Germline CDR1 and CDR2: MNHEY and SMNVEV (reference sequence). CDR3 size: 11 residues. CDR3 in amino acids: CASGPYQPQHF. In nucleotides, the CDR3 is TGTGCCAGCGGTCCTTATCAGCCCCAGCATTTT.

J is TRBJ2-5 and V is TRBV11-1; 10 nucleotides line up with TRBD1. Trimming took 5 bases from V and 4 from J; bases not matched to a gene: 10. Germline-derived CDR1 and CDR2 are SGHAT and FQDESV (reference sequence). This CDR3 is 16 amino acids long. CDR3 sequence reads: CASSARDRGRGETQYF. CDR3 bases: TGTGCCAGCAGCGCCCGGGACAGGGGTCGGGGAGAGACCCAGTACTTC.

The chain is built from TRBV7-6 and TRBJ1-1; 8 bases map to TRBD1. CDR1 and CDR2 (germline): SGHVS, FNYEAQ. Unmatched junction bases numbered 5, after V lost 5 bases and J lost 3 bases. This CDR3 comprises 14 residues. DNA for the CDR3: TGTGCCAGCAGCGGGGGACAGGAGGACACTGAAGCTTTCTTT. Translating it yields CASSGGQEDTEAFF.

The genes are TRBV5-1 and TRBJ2-3, with TRBD1 matching 7 bases. Germline V gives CDR1 SGHRS, CDR2 YFSETQ. The ends lost 2 bases at V and 2 bases at J; junction bases unmatched: 8. The CDR3 contains 16 residues. The CDR3 protein is CASSFWTGTTTDTQYF. The CDR3 DNA follows: TGCGCCAGCAGCTTCTGGACAGGAACGACCACAGATACGCAGTATTTT.

The chain is built from TRBV5-1 and TRBJ2-5; possibly TRBD2 for D (6 bases). The CDR3 covers 15 residues. Germline V gives CDR1 SGHRS, CDR2 YFSETQ. V was shortened by 0 bases and J by 4 bases, with 13 bases between the two germline ends. The CDR3 DNA reads as TGCGCCAGCAGCTTGGCGGGGGTTCAAGGAGAGACCCAGTACTTC. It codes for CASSLAGVQGETQYF.

J is TRBJ2-7 and V is TRBV5-6, with D unclear. The CDR3 consists of 12 residues. Germline assignment: CDR1 SGHDT and CDR2 YYEEEE. Deletions cut 0 bases from V and 2 bases from J, with 3 bases between. As DNA, the CDR3 is TGTGCCAGCAGCTTGGGCACCTACGAGCAGTACTTC. Amino acids: CASSLGTYEQYF.

The rearrangement joins TRBV5-1 to TRBJ1-1, with D possibly being TRBD1 (6 bases). Germline V gene lookup returns CDR1 SGHRS and CDR2 YFSETQ. V shed 1 base and J shed 5 bases, with 15 bases lying between them. This CDR3 is 15 amino acids long. CDR3 sequence: CASSLFSGAGTEAFF. In DNA, the CDR3 is TGCGCCAGCAGCTTGTTTTCAGGGGCGGGAACTGAAGCTTTCTTT.

J is TRBJ1-1 and V is TRBV9; 7 positions agree with TRBD1. The J segment lost 0 bases and the V segment lost 4 bases, leaving 15 bases of the junction unmatched. The CDR3 is 18 residues long. The germline V gene encodes CDR1 SGDLS and CDR2 YYNGEE. CDR3 protein: CASSPSKGQTTMNTEAFF. CDR3 coding DNA: TGTGCCAGCAGCCCCTCCAAGGGACAGACTACCATGAACACTGAAGCTTTCTTT.

J is TRBJ1-5 and V is TRBV7-6; D unresolved. The V gene lost 2 bases and the J gene lost 3 bases, with 11 bases spanning the gap. The CDR3 is made up of 15 amino acids. CDR1 SGHVS and CDR2 FNYEAQ come from the germline V gene. In DNA, the CDR3 is TGTGCCAGCAGCTTATTTGCAGGCCACAATCAGCCCCAGCATTTT. The encoded protein is CASSLFAGHNQPQHF.

The chain combines TRBV7-9 with TRBJ2-7, with 12 bases fitting TRBD2. The CDR3 is made up of 16 amino acids. CDR1 and CDR2 (germline): SEHNR, FQNEAQ (reference sequence). Trimming removed 5 bases from V and 3 bases from J; junction bases left unmatched: 8. The CDR3 DNA follows: TGTGCCAGCAGCCTCCTCCGACTAGCGGGGGACTACGAGCAGTACTTC. It yields the protein CASSLLRLAGDYEQYF.

The rearrangement links TRBV5-1 to TRBJ2-2; no clear D gene. Germline-derived CDR1 and CDR2 are SGHRS and YFSETQ. Trimming stripped 1 base from V and 3 bases from J, with 7 bases between. The CDR3 covers 14 residues. CDR3 coding DNA: TGCGCCAGCAGCTTGTACCAGGACACCGGGGAGCTGTTTTTT. Protein sequence: CASSLYQDTGELFF. Drawing the rest from reference TRBV5-1 and TRBJ2-2, the complete variable domain is KAGVTQTPRYLIKTRGQQVTLSCSPISGHRSVSWYQQTPGQGLQFLFEYFSETQRNKGNFPGRFSGRQFSNSRSEMNVSTLELGDSALYLCASSLYQDTGELFFGEGSRLTVL.

This clone was seen a single time. The chain joins TRBV5-1 to TRBJ1-2, with 8 bases aligning to TRBD1. Germline V lookup: CDR1 SGHRS, CDR2 YFSETQ. This CDR3 spans 14 amino acids. J was trimmed by 2 bases and V by 0 bases; bases with no gene match: 0. CDR3 protein: CASSLGQGNYGYTF. CDR3 in DNA: TGCGCCAGCAGCTTGGGACAGGGGAACTATGGCTACACCTTC. The whole variable domain, filled in from reference TRBV5-1 and TRBJ1-2, reads KAGVTQTPRYLIKTRGQQVTLSCSPISGHRSVSWYQQTPGQGLQFLFEYFSETQRNKGNFPGRFSGRQFSNSRSEMNVSTLELGDSALYLCASSLGQGNYGYTFGSGTRLTVV.

Only a few counts were recorded for this clone. The V call is TRBV18, the J call TRBJ1-3; D remains ambiguous. Deletions cut 2 bases from V and 3 bases from J, with 11 bases between. The CDR3 contains 15 residues. Germline loops: CDR1 KGHSH, CDR2 LQKENI. Written as DNA, the CDR3 is TGTGCCAGCTCACCAAGTATGGGGAATGGAAACACCATATATTTT. As protein: CASSPSMGNGNTIYF. The full variable domain, its missing parts supplied by reference TRBV18 and TRBJ1-3, is NAGVMQNPRHLVRRRGQEARLRCSPMKGHSHVYWYRQLPEEGLKFMVYLQKENIIDESGMPKERFSAEFPKEGPSILRIQQVVRGDSAAYFCASSPSMGNGNTIYFGEGSWLTVV.

The chain is built from TRBV9 and TRBJ2-1; perhaps TRBD1 as D (5 bases). V was trimmed by 4 bases and J by 7 bases, leaving 18 bases between them. Per germline, CDR1 SGDLS and CDR2 YYNGEE. The CDR3 spans 15 residues. Here the CDR3 DNA reads TGTGCCAGCAGCACGGACATGTTAAATCTAAATGAGCAGTTCTTC. This translates into CASSTDMLNLNEQFF.

The chain has TRBV5-5 and TRBJ2-3; D is perhaps TRBD1 (5 bases). Germline-derived CDR1 and CDR2 are SGHKS and YYEKEE (reference sequence). V was pared by 1 base and J by 2 bases, with 14 bases between. This CDR3 contains 16 residues. The CDR3 coding sequence is TGTGCCAGCAGCTTGCGGCAGGGTGGATTCACAGATACGCAGTATTTT. Translating gives CASSLRQGGFTDTQYF. The full variable domain, in which reference TRBV5-5 and TRBJ2-3 provide the parts outside the CDR3, is DAGVTQSPTHLIKTRGQQVTLRCSPISGHKSVSWYQQVLGQGPQFIFQYYEKEERGRGNFPDRFSARQFPNYSSELNVNALLLGDSALYLCASSLRQGGFTDTQYFGPGTRLTVL.

This clone was counted between two and nine times. The gene calls are TRBV4-1 and TRBJ2-2; tentative D call: TRBD1 (6 bases). This CDR3 contains 16 residues. Trimming shortened V by 3 bases and J by 0 bases, and 11 bases separated the two germline ends. CDR1 MGHRA and CDR2 YSYEKL come from the germline V gene. CDR3 amino acids: CASSQQGFPNTGELFF. The CDR3 coding sequence is TGCGCCAGCAGCCAGCAGGGGTTTCCGAACACCGGGGAGCTGTTTTTT.

The gene calls are TRBV9 and TRBJ2-7, with D possibly called TRBD1 or TRBD2 (5 bases each). The CDR3 runs to 15 residues. V was pared by 3 bases and J by 2 bases, with 15 bases between. Germline V gives CDR1 SGDLS, CDR2 YYNGEE. The CDR3 DNA reads TGTGCCAGCAGCGCCGCCGGGGCTGGGGCCTACGAGCAGTACTTC. It encodes CASSAAGAGAYEQYF.